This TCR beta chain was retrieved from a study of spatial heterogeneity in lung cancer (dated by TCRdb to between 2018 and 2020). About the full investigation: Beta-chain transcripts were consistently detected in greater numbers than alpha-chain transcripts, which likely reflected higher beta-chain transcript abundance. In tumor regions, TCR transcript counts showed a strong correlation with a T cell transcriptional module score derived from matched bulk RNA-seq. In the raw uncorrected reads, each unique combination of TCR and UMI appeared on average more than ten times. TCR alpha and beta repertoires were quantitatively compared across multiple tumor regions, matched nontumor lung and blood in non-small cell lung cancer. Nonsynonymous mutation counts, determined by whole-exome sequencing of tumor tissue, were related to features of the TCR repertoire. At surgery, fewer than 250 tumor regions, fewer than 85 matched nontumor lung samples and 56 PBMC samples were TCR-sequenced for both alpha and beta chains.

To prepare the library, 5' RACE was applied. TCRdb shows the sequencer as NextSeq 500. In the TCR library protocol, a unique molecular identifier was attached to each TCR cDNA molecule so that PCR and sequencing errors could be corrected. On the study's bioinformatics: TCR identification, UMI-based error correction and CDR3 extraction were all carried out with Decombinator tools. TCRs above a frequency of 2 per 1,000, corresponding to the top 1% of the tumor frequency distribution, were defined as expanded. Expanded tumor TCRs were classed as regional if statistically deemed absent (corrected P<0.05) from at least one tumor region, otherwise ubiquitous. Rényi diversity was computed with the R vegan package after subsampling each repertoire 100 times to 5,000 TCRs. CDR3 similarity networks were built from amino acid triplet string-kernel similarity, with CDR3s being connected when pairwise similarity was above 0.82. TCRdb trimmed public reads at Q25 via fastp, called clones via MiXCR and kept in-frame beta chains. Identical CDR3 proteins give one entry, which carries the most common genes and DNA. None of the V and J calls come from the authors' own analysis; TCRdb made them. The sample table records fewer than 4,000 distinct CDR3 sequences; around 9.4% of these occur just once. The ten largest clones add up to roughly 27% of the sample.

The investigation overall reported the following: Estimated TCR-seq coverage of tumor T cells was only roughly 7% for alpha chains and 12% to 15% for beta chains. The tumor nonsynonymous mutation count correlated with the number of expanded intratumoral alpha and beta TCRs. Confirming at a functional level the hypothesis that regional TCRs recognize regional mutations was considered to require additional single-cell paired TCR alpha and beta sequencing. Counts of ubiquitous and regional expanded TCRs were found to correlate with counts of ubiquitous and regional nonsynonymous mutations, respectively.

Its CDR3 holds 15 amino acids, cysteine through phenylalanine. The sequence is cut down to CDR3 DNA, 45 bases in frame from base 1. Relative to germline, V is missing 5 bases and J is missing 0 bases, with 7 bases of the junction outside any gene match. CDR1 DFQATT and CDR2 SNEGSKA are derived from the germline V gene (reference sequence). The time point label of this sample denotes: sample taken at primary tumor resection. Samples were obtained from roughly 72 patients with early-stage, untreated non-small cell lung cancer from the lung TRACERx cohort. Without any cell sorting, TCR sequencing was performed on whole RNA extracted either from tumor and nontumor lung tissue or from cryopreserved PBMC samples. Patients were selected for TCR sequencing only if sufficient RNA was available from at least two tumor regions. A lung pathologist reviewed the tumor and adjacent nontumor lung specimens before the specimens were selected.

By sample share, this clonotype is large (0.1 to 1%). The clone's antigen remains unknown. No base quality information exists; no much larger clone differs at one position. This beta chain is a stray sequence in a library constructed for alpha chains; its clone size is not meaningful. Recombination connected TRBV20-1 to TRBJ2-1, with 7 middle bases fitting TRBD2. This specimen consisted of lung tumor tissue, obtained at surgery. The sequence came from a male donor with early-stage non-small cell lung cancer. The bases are TGCAGTGCTCCATTTCGCGGGAGCTCCTACAATGAGCAGTTCTTC. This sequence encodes CSAPFRGSSYNEQFF.